Below are 23 T cell receptor beta chains sequenced from a single sample in a study of T-cell reconstitution after alpha-beta-depleted transplantation in children. Using unique molecular identifiers, the investigators prepared the TCRbeta library. TCRdb called the PCR reads again in MiXCR, with one record for every CDR3 protein. There are about 350,000 distinct CDR3 sequences in the sample; about 14% occur only once, and about 4.5% lies in the top ten. Sequencing used PBMCs, obtained from the stem cell graft. Receptor source: a human donor who donated a stem cell graft to a child with Fanconi anemia.

This clonotype was seen at least ten times. The V and J genes are TRBV7-2 and TRBJ2-7; 13 nucleotides line up with TRBD2. Germline V gives CDR1 SGHTA, CDR2 FQGNSA. Trimming at V came to 3 bases and at J to 5 bases, leaving 4 bases not matched to a gene. CDR3 length equals 15 residues. In nucleotides, the CDR3 is TGTGCCAGCAGCTTGACTAGCGGGGGGTTTAACGAGCAGTACTTC. Its protein product is CASSLTSGGFNEQYF.

The chain has TRBV7-9 and TRBJ2-1; possible D gene TRBD2, 6 bases. Germline values: CDR1 SEHNR, CDR2 FQNEAQ (reference sequence). V lost 7 bases and J lost 1, with 11 bases in between. The CDR3 is 14 amino acids. The CDR3 DNA sequence: TGTGCCAGCAAGCGGGTAGATTCCTACAATGAGCAGTTCTTC. Translating it yields CASKRVDSYNEQFF.

In this sample, this clonotype turned up many times. V is TRBV6-2 or TRBV6-3 and J is TRBJ2-7; possibly TRBD1 for D (6 bases). The CDR3 spans 13 residues. Per germline, CDR1 MNHEY and CDR2 SVGEGT. The ends were cut back, 10 bases at V and 5 bases at J, with 18 bases in the middle. The CDR3: CATQEDSPHEQYF. In nucleotides, the CDR3 is TGTGCCACACAAGAGGACAGTCCGCACGAGCAGTACTTC.

This clonotype occurred a few times. This rearrangement joins TRBV20-1 to TRBJ1-6, with 7 bases matching TRBD1. Unmatched junction bases numbered 13, after V lost 6 bases and J lost 11 bases. The CDR3 is 14 amino acids. Germline V gives CDR1 DFQATT, CDR2 SNEGSKA (reference sequence). CDR3 amino acids: CSATRTGDGAPLHF. CDR3 bases: TGCAGTGCAACCCGGACAGGAGATGGTGCACCCCTCCACTTT.

This clonotype has at least ten counts. CDR3 coding DNA: TGTGCCAGCAGCCCAACAAGGGGGCAGAAGTTCCTCTACGAGCAGTACTTC. Translated: CASSPTRGQKFLYEQYF. The gene calls are TRBV7-8 and TRBJ2-7, with 7 positions matching TRBD1. The CDR3 sequence is 17 residues long. The germline CDR1 and CDR2 sequences are SGHVS and FQNEAQ. With V trimmed by 5 bases and J by 3 bases, 16 bases remained unmatched. The full variable domain, completed using reference TRBV7-8 and TRBJ2-7, is GAGVSQSPRYKVAKRGQDVALRCDPISGHVSLFWYQQALGQGPEFLTYFQNEAQLDKSGLPSDRFFAERPEGSVSTLKIQRTQQEDSAVYLCASSPTRGQKFLYEQYFGPGTRLTVT.

The V and J genes are TRBV29-1 and TRBJ2-2; D perhaps matches TRBD1 (5 bases). This CDR3 has 17 residues. In germline, CDR1 is SQVTM, CDR2 ANQGSEA. The V gene lost 0 bases and the J gene lost 3 bases, with 17 bases spanning the gap. CDR3 protein: CSVEDPRQGGDTGELFF. DNA of the CDR3: TGCAGCGTTGAAGATCCAAGGCAGGGTGGGGACACCGGGGAGCTGTTTTTT.

The chain links TRBV12-3 or TRBV12-4 to TRBJ1-1; 8 bases fit TRBD1. The V gene end was trimmed by 6 bases and the J gene end by 7 bases; junction bases not matched to a gene: 7. The CDR3 covers 13 residues. CDR3 nucleotide sequence: TGTGCCAGCAGACCGGGACAGGCTTATGAAGCTTTCTTT. This gives the protein CASRPGQAYEAFF.

This clonotype showed up just a few times. The chain joins TRBV24-1 to TRBJ1-2, with a possible D match to TRBD1 (5 bases). The CDR3 is 16 residues long. V was trimmed by 3 bases and J by 0 bases, leaving 13 bases between them. Germline V CDR1 and CDR2: KGHDR, SFDVKD. The chain's CDR3 is CATSDPIRDSNYGYTF. The CDR3 DNA reads as TGTGCCACCAGTGATCCTATAAGGGACTCTAACTATGGCTACACCTTC.

The chain carries TRBV7-9 and TRBJ2-5; 8 bases are a match to TRBD2. Germline V gene sequence: CDR1 SEHNR, CDR2 FQNEAQ (reference sequence). The junction had 5 bases not matched to a gene; V was cut back by 1 base and J by 1 base. The CDR3 consists of 16 residues. As DNA, the CDR3 is TGTGCCAGCAGCTTAGGACCGGGGGGGATCCAAGAGACCCAGTACTTC. Translation gives CASSLGPGGIQETQYF.

This clonotype was recorded at least ten times. V gene TRBV25-1 combines with J gene TRBJ2-3; D uncertain. This CDR3 contains 13 residues. The V gene's germline CDR1 is MGHDK and CDR2 SYGVNS. The germline V and J ends were trimmed by 2 bases and 4 bases, with 7 bases remaining between them. The CDR3 DNA reads TGTGCCAGCAGTGAACCCCCCGCAGATACGCAGTATTTT. Its translation: CASSEPPADTQYF.

Many counts were recorded for this clonotype. This sequence joins TRBV20-1 and TRBJ1-1; D gene unclear. The CDR3 spans 13 residues. The V gene's germline CDR1 is DFQATT and CDR2 SNEGSKA (reference sequence). Trimming took 0 bases from V and 0 from J, leaving 5 bases between them. The chain's CDR3 is CSAREILNTEAFF. CDR3 coding DNA: TGCAGTGCTAGAGAGATCCTGAACACTGAAGCTTTCTTT.

This clonotype was observed a few times. The rearrangement uses TRBV20-1 and TRBJ2-3; maybe TRBD1 (6 bases). Germline loops: CDR1 DFQATT, CDR2 SNEGSKA (reference sequence). This CDR3 contains 14 residues. V lost 6 bases, J lost 1 base, and 14 bases lay in between. The CDR3 DNA reads as TGCAGTGCCCTAGGGGGAACAGGCACAGATACGCAGTATTTT. Translation: CSALGGTGTDTQYF.

This clonotype was picked up many times. The rearrangement links TRBV7-2 to TRBJ2-1; TRBD1 might be the D (6 bases). The V end was cut by 3 bases, the J end by 10 bases, with 16 bases between. The CDR3 has 14 amino acids. The germline V gene has CDR1 SGHTA and CDR2 FQGNSA. The CDR3 bases are TGTGCCAGCAGCTTCCAGACAGGTGGTAGGGAGCAGTTCTTC. This translates into CASSFQTGGREQFF.

This clonotype was observed a handful of times. The CDR3 here is CSAGRLGQGLGETQYF. The DNA of the CDR3 is TGCAGTGCTGGGCGCCTAGGACAGGGGTTAGGAGAGACCCAGTACTTC. The rearrangement joins TRBV20-1 to TRBJ2-5; TRBD1 aligns across 9 bases. CDR3 length: 16 residues. In germline, CDR1 is DFQATT, CDR2 SNEGSKA (reference sequence). V shed 5 bases and J 4 bases; nucleotides not matched to a gene: 14.

J is TRBJ2-1 and V is TRBV3-1, with TRBD2 as a possible D gene (5 bases). This CDR3 has 13 residues. V was trimmed by 0 bases and J by 9 bases, leaving 9 bases between them. Germline loops: CDR1 LGHDT, CDR2 YNNKEL (reference sequence). CDR3 residues: CASSQDREGEQFF. The CDR3 DNA reads TGTGCCAGCAGCCAAGATCGAGAGGGTGAGCAGTTCTTC.

The chain has TRBV19 and TRBJ1-2; 10 positions agree with TRBD1. J was trimmed by 2 bases and V by 6 bases; bases with no gene match: 3. CDR1 LNHDA and CDR2 SQIVND come from the germline V gene (reference sequence). The CDR3 spans 14 residues. CDR3 coding DNA: TGTGCCAGTAGGGGACAGGGGCTGAACTATGGCTACACCTTC. Its protein product is CASRGQGLNYGYTF.

There are a few counts of this clonotype. The chain joins TRBV5-5 to TRBJ2-2; no clear D gene. Per the germline V gene, CDR1 is SGHKS and CDR2 is YYEKEE (reference sequence). CDR3 length equals 14 residues. V gave up 0 bases and J gave up 6 bases, with 9 bases separating them. CDR3 region: CASSLGPLAGELFF. The CDR3 nucleotides read TGTGCCAGCAGCTTGGGCCCCCTCGCCGGGGAGCTGTTTTTT.

This clonotype was detected a few times. This chain connects TRBV12-3 or TRBV12-4 to TRBJ2-1; the D is unclear. V lost 6 bases to trimming and J lost 8 bases, with 20 bases between them. This CDR3 contains 15 residues. The CDR3 nucleotides are TGTGCCAGCAGCCCAAACTACTCTGGCCATGATGAGCAGTTCTTC. Translating it yields CASSPNYSGHDEQFF.

This clonotype was counted only a few times. The chain joins TRBV5-1 to TRBJ1-1; a weak D match, TRBD1 (5 bases). Trimming took off 2 bases at V and 3 bases at J, with 14 bases between the two ends. The CDR3 extends over 15 amino acids. Germline CDR1 is SGHRS and CDR2 is YFSETQ. The CDR3 sequence is CASSFSGSGDTEAFF. The CDR3 DNA follows: TGCGCCAGCAGCTTTTCAGGGTCTGGGGACACTGAAGCTTTCTTT. The variable domain in full, completed from reference TRBV5-1 and TRBJ1-1, reads KAGVTQTPRYLIKTRGQQVTLSCSPISGHRSVSWYQQTPGQGLQFLFEYFSETQRNKGNFPGRFSGRQFSNSRSEMNVSTLELGDSALYLCASSFSGSGDTEAFFGQGTRLTVV.

The V and J genes are TRBV12-3 or TRBV12-4 and TRBJ2-2; D gene ambiguous. This CDR3 region has 14 residues. V was pared by 4 bases and J by 0 bases, with 6 bases between. CDR3 in amino acids: CASSSKSNTGELFF. For the CDR3, the DNA is TGTGCCAGCAGTTCCAAGTCGAACACCGGGGAGCTGTTTTTT.

This clonotype appeared a few times. The chain combines TRBV28 with TRBJ2-5; D is unresolved. V lost 5 bases, J lost 5 bases, and 15 bases lay in between. The CDR3 consists of 14 residues. Germline values: CDR1 MDHEN, CDR2 SYDVKM. The CDR3 sequence is CASSTPDLAETQYF. In nucleotides, the CDR3 is TGTGCCAGCAGTACCCCGGACCTCGCTGAGACCCAGTACTTC.

The rearrangement joins TRBV30 to TRBJ1-5; the match to TRBD1 covers 7 bases. Germline V gene sequence: CDR1 GTSNPN, CDR2 SVGIG (reference sequence). The V segment lost 3 bases and the J segment 4 bases; nucleotides outside the gene matches: 6. The CDR3 contains 14 residues. CDR3 protein: CAWSETGWNQPQHF. CDR3 DNA sequence: TGTGCCTGGAGCGAGACAGGGTGGAATCAGCCCCAGCATTTT.

This clonotype came up once. The chain combines TRBV5-4 with TRBJ1-1, with unresolved D. The V end lost 2 bases, the J end lost 3 bases, and 8 bases lay between the germline ends. The CDR3 runs 13 residues. CDR1 and CDR2 (germline): SGHNT, YYREEE (reference sequence). In DNA form, the CDR3 reads TGTGCCAGCAGCTTTTTTGGGGACACTGAAGCTTTCTTT. Translation gives CASSFFGDTEAFF.